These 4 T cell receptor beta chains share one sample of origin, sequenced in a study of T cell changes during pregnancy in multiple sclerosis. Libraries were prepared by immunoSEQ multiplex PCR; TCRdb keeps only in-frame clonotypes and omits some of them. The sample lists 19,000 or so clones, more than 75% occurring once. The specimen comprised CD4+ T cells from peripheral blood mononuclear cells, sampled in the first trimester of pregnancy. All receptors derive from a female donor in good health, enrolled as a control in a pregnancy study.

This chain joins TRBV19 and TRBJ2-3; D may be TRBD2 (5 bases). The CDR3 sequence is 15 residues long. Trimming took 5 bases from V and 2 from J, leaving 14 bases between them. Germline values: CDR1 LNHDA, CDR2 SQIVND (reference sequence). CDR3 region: CASSPRGIPTDTQYF. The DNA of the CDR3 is TGTGCCAGTAGTCCTCGGGGAATCCCCACAGATACGCAGTATTTT.

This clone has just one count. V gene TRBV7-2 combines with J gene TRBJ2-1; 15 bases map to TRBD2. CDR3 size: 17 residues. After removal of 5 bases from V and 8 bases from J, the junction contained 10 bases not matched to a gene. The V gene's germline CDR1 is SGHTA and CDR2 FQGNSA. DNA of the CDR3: TGTGCCAGCAGCCCTGGACTAGCGGGGGGGAGGGGCCATGAGCAGTTCTTC. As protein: CASSPGLAGGRGHEQFF.

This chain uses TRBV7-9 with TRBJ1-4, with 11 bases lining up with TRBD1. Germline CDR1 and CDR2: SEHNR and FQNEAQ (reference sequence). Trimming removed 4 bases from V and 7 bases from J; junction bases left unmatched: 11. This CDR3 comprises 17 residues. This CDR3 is CASSSVDRGREGEKLFF. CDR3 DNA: TGTGCCAGCAGCTCCGTGGACAGGGGGCGCGAAGGTGAAAAACTGTTTTTT.

This CDR3 is CASGRGGQTEAFF. The CDR3 DNA reads as TGCGCCAGCGGGAGGGGGGGGCAGACTGAAGCTTTCTTT. The chain is built from TRBV5-1 and TRBJ1-1; D might be TRBD1 (6 bases). The CDR3 consists of 13 residues. Germline-derived CDR1 and CDR2 are SGHRS and YFSETQ. The V end was cut by 7 bases, the J end by 5 bases, with 15 bases between.